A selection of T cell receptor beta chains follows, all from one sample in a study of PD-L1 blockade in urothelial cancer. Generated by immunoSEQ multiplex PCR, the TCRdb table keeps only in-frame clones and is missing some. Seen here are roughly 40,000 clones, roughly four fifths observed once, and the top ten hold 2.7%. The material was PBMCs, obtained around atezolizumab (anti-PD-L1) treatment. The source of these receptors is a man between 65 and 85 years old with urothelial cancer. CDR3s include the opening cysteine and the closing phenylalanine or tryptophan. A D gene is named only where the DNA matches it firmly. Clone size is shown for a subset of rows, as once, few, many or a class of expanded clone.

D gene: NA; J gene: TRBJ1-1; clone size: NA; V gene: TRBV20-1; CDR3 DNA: TGCAGTGCTACACCGGGTCGAATCTTT; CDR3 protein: CSATPGRIF
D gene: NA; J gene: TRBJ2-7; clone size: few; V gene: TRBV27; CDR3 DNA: TGTGCCAGCAGTTTCCCAGGGTCGAGCGAGCAGTACTTC; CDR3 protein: CASSFPGSSEQYF
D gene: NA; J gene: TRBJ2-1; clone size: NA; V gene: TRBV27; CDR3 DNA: TGTGCCAGCAGTAACAGCGGAGGTGTCTCCTACAATGAGCAGTTCTTC; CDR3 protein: CASSNSGGVSYNEQFF
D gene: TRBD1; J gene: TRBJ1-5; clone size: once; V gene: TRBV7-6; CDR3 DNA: TGTGCCAGCAGCTTAGAAGGGGGCTGGCAGCCCCAGCATTTT; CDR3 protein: CASSLEGGWQPQHF
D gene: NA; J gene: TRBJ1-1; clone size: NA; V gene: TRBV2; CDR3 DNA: TGTGCCAGCAGCGCAGGGGAGAACACTGAAGCTTTCTTT; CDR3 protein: CASSAGENTEAFF
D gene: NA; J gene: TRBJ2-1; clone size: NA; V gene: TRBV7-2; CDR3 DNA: TGTGCCAGCAGCCCGTCTAAAAACTCCTACAATGAGCAGTTCTTC; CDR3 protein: CASSPSKNSYNEQFF
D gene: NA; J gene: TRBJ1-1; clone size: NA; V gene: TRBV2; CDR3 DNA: TGTGCCAGCAGTGAACTAGGCCATCGGAACACTGAAGCTTTCTTT; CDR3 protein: CASSELGHRNTEAFF
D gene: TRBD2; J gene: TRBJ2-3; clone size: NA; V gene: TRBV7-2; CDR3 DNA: TGTGCCAGCAGCTCCGGGACTAGGGGGGATACGCAGTATTTT; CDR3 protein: CASSSGTRGDTQYF
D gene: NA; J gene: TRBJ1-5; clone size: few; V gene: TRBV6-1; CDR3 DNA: TGTGCCAGCAGTGAAGTCCACGGAGATAGCAATCAGCCCCAGCATTTT; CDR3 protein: CASSEVHGDSNQPQHF
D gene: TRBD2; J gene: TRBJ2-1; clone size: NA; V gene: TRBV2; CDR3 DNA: TGTGCCAGCAGTGTTAGCGGGAGGGTGCAATCCTACAATGAGCAGTTCTTC; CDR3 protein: CASSVSGRVQSYNEQFF
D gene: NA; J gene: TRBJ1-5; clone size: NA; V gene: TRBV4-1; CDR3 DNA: TGCGCCAGCAGCCGAACAGGGATAAGCAATCAGCCCCAGCATTTT; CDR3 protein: CASSRTGISNQPQHF
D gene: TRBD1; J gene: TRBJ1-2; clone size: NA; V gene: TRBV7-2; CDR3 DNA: TGTGCCAGCAGCGTGGGACAGATCTATGGCTACACCTTC; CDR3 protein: CASSVGQIYGYTF
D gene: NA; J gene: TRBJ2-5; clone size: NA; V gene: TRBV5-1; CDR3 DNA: TGCGCCAGCAGCGAGGACTGGGCGCAAGAGACCCAGTACTTC; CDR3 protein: CASSEDWAQETQYF
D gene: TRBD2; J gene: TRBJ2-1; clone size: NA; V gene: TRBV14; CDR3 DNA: TGTGCCAGCAGCACGGTCGGGCGGGAGAGTCAACTACAGTTCTTC; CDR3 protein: CASSTVGRESQLQFF
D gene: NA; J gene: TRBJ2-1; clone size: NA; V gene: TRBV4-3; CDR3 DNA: TGCGCCAGCAGCCAAGATCCCGCGGACTCCTCCTACAATGAGCAGTTCTTC; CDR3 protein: CASSQDPADSSYNEQFF
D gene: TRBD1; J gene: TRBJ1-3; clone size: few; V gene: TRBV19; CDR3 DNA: TGTGCCAGTAGTCCCGGGACAGGGGTCGGAAACACCATATATTTT; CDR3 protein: CASSPGTGVGNTIYF